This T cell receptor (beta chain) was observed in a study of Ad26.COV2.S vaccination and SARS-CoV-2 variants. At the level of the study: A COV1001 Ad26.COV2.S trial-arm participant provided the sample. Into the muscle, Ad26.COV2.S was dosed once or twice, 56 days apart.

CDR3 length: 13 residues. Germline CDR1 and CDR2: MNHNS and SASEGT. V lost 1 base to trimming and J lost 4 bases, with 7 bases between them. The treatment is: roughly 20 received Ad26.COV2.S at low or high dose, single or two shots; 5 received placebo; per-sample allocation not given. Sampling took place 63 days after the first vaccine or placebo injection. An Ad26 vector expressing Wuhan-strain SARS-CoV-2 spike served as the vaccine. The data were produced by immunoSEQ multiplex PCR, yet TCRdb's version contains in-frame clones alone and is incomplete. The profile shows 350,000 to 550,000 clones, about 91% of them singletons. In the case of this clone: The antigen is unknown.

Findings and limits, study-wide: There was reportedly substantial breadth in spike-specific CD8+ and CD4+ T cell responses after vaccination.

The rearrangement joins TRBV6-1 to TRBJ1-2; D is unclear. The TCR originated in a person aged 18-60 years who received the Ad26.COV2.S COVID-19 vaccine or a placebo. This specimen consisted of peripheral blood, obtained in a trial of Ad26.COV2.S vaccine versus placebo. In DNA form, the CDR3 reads TGTGCCAGCAGTGAAGTCAACCCCTATGGCTACACCTTC. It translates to CASSEVNPYGYTF.